The 15 T cell receptor beta chains in this list originate from one sample, sequenced in a study of response to subunit inactivated influenza vaccine. From the RT-PCR reads, TCRdb called clonotypes with MiXCR, one entry per CDR3 protein. The sample has more than 700,000 distinct CDR3 sequences, 21% seen once; the top ten hold roughly 10%. The sample consisted of PBMCs from blood, taken around 5 days after vaccination. The receptors were sampled from a man in his fifties who received an inactivated influenza vaccine.

There are a few counts of this clonotype. J is TRBJ2-1 and V is TRBV28; D possibly uses TRBD1 or TRBD2 (5 bases each). Germline values: CDR1 MDHEN, CDR2 SYDVKM. V was trimmed by 6 bases and J by 7 bases, leaving 22 bases between them. The CDR3 has 16 amino acids. The CDR3 sequence: CASRNIGTGRRNEQFF. CDR3 nucleotide sequence: TGTGCCAGCAGAAACATAGGAACGGGACGTCGAAATGAGCAGTTCTTC.

In DNA, the CDR3 is TGTGCCAGCAGTTTTGGGTCCCCGGTCCTTCGGGGGGAGACCCAGTACTTC. It encodes CASSFGSPVLRGETQYF. The rearrangement joins TRBV28 to TRBJ2-5, with D perhaps TRBD2 (6 bases). The CDR3 length is 17 residues. Germline-derived CDR1 and CDR2 are MDHEN and SYDVKM. Trimming shortened V by 3 bases and J by 5 bases, and 22 bases separated the two germline ends.

This clonotype has only a few counts. V and J are TRBV19 and TRBJ2-5; the match to TRBD1 covers 8 bases. The CDR3 runs 16 residues. V gave up 4 bases and J gave up 4 bases; unmatched junction bases: 11. CDR1 and CDR2 (germline): LNHDA, SQIVND (reference sequence). CDR3: CASSNGQGRFPETQYF. The CDR3 DNA follows: TGTGCCAGTAGTAACGGACAGGGAAGATTCCCAGAGACCCAGTACTTC.

The table lists this clonotype with a few counts. V gene TRBV5-6 combines with J gene TRBJ2-1, with 9 bases that match TRBD2. The CDR3 is 15 residues long. Trimming cost V 2 bases and J 8 bases; bases outside gene matches: 8. The germline CDR1 and CDR2 sequences are SGHDT and YYEEEE. The CDR3 DNA reads as TGTGCCAGCAGCTTACGCGGGAGGGCCCGGGATGAGCAGTTCTTC. This encodes CASSLRGRARDEQFF. Combining the CDR3 with reference TRBV5-6 and TRBJ2-1 gives the whole variable domain DAGVTQSPTHLIKTRGQQVTLRCSPKSGHDTVSWYQQALGQGPQFIFQYYEEEERQRGNFPDRFSGHQFPNYSSELNVNALLLGDSALYLCASSLRGRARDEQFFGPGTRLTVL.

The table lists this clonotype with many counts. The genes are TRBV7-2 and TRBJ2-3; TRBD2 agrees at 9 bases. J was trimmed by 5 bases and V by 2 bases; bases with no gene match: 5. The CDR3 extends over 15 amino acids. Germline V gene data show CDR1 as SGHTA and CDR2 as FQGNSA. The CDR3 region is CASSLFALAGDTQYF. Here the CDR3 DNA reads TGTGCCAGCAGCTTATTTGCACTAGCGGGAGATACGCAGTATTTT.

About this clonotype itself: It may be a read error: a sequence one base away is much more abundant. The chain recombines TRBV12-3 or TRBV12-4 with TRBJ2-2; perhaps TRBD1 as D (5 bases). Trimming stripped 4 bases from V and 7 bases from J, with 7 bases between. The CDR3 sequence is 12 residues long. DNA of the CDR3: TGTGCCAGCAGTTGGGGCGGCGGGGAGCTGTTTTTT. This gives the protein CASSWGGGELFF.

The J gene is TRBJ2-2, the V gene TRBV7-2; 13 bases are shared with TRBD2. This CDR3 has 17 amino acids. Per germline, CDR1 SGHTA and CDR2 FQGNSA. The V gene end was trimmed by 5 bases and the J gene end by 5 bases; junction bases not matched to a gene: 8. The CDR3 bases are TGTGCCAGCAGCCGGACTAGCGGGAGAGTAGTGACCGGGGAGCTGTTTTTT. Encoded protein: CASSRTSGRVVTGELFF.

The chain links TRBV6-1 to TRBJ2-7, with 7 bases aligning to TRBD2. The CDR3 spans 12 residues. Germline V gene data show CDR1 as MNHNS and CDR2 as SASEGT. J gave up 3 bases and V 8 bases, and 4 bases lay outside the gene matches. CDR3 sequence: CASAGEGYEQYF. The CDR3 DNA reads as TGTGCCAGCGCGGGGGAGGGCTACGAGCAGTACTTC.

This clonotype occurred once. The CDR3 reads CASRHTGTYNEQFF. The CDR3 coding sequence is TGTGCCAGCAGACACACAGGAACCTACAATGAGCAGTTCTTC. The chain joins TRBV12-3 or TRBV12-4 to TRBJ2-1; D possibly corresponds to TRBD1 (5 bases). The ends were cut back, 6 bases at V and 2 bases at J, with 11 bases in the middle. CDR3 length: 14 amino acids.

This clonotype was observed at least ten times. V usage is TRBV4-2 and J usage is TRBJ1-6; D uncertain. CDR3 length: 16 residues. CDR1 and CDR2 (germline): LGHNA, YNFKEQ. Trimming removed 1 base at V and 6 bases at J, with 13 bases between. The CDR3 sequence is CASSQAATAINSPLHF. The CDR3 nucleotides are TGTGCCAGCAGCCAAGCTGCTACAGCGATTAATTCACCCCTCCACTTT.

This clonotype was observed a few times. The chain combines TRBV15 with TRBJ1-2; D ambiguous. V lost 1 base and J lost 2, with 8 bases in between. CDR1 is LNHNV and CDR2 is YYDKDF in the germline V gene (reference sequence). The CDR3 covers 14 residues. The CDR3, as DNA: TGTGCCACCAGCAGAGTTCCCAGAAACTATGGCTACACCTTC. It codes for CATSRVPRNYGYTF. Drawing the rest from reference TRBV15 and TRBJ1-2, the complete variable domain is DAMVIQNPRYQVTQFGKPVTLSCSQTLNHNVMYWYQQKSSQAPKLLFHYYDKDFNNEADTPDNFQSRRPNTSFCFLDIRSPGLGDTAMYLCATSRVPRNYGYTFGSGTRLTVV.

This chain uses TRBV20-1 with TRBJ2-3, with D unresolved. The CDR3 covers 14 residues. V lost 1 base, J lost 10 bases, and 18 bases lay in between. Germline assignment: CDR1 DFQATT and CDR2 SNEGSKA (reference sequence). CDR3: CSARVLTQRRSQYF. The CDR3 region has the DNA TGCAGTGCTAGAGTTCTAACCCAAAGAAGGTCGCAGTATTTT.

V is TRBV5-1 and J is TRBJ2-7; a possible D gene is TRBD1 (5 bases). CDR1 SGHRS and CDR2 YFSETQ come from the germline V gene. This CDR3 is built from 19 residues. Trimming cost V 1 base and J 0 bases, with 23 bases left between them. The CDR3 nucleotides read TGCGCCAGCAGCTTGTGGGTTCGACAGAGAATCGGTAGCTCCTACGAGCAGTACTTC. Protein sequence: CASSLWVRQRIGSSYEQYF.

This clonotype has a count of ten or more. V and J are TRBV20-1 and TRBJ2-1; maybe TRBD2 (6 bases). Trimming shortened V by 0 bases and J by 0 bases, and 12 bases separated the two germline ends. Germline V lookup: CDR1 DFQATT, CDR2 SNEGSKA (reference sequence). The length of the CDR3 is 16 residues. CDR3 DNA sequence: TGCAGTGCTAGAGATCCCGGGACTCACTCCTACAATGAGCAGTTCTTC. Translating it yields CSARDPGTHSYNEQFF.

At least ten counts were recorded for this clonotype. The chain combines TRBV7-3 with TRBJ2-3, with 15 bases aligning to TRBD2. The CDR3 is 18 residues long. J was trimmed by 2 bases and V by 6 bases; bases with no gene match: 9. Germline V lookup: CDR1 SGHTA, CDR2 FQGTGA. In DNA, the CDR3 is TGTGCCAGCAGTAGATGGGGACTAGCGGGAGGTCCCACAGATACGCAGTATTTT. Its translation: CASSRWGLAGGPTDTQYF.